The 15 T cell receptor beta chains below all came from one sample that was sequenced in a study of identical twins. TCRdb used MiXCR to reprocess the 5' RACE reads, holding one entry per CDR3 protein. The sample shows approximately 630,000 distinct CDR3 sequences, just over 7% of them seen only once. The same sample was also used in a study of yellow fever vaccine responses in identical twins.

The sequencing input was PBMCs. These receptors were collected from a woman aged 18-30 years in good health.

The sample holds a few counts of this clonotype. The V gene is TRBV18, the J gene TRBJ2-2; TRBD1 matches 7 bases. The CDR3 totals 15 residues. Germline V gives CDR1 KGHSH, CDR2 LQKENI. The V segment lost 3 bases and the J segment 3 bases; nucleotides outside the gene matches: 4. In DNA, the CDR3 is TGTGCCAGCTCACCTCAGGACAGGTACACCGGGGAGCTGTTTTTT. Translated: CASSPQDRYTGELFF.

This clonotype has ten or more counts. The J gene is TRBJ2-7, the V gene TRBV15; possibly TRBD1 for D (5 bases). Trimming left V 3 bases short and J 3 bases short, with 18 bases between. Germline assignment: CDR1 LNHNV and CDR2 YYDKDF (reference sequence). The CDR3 covers 16 residues. CDR3 coding DNA: TGTGCCACCAGCAGGTCCCAGGGTGGGGTTGGCTACGAGCAGTACTTC. It encodes CATSRSQGGVGYEQYF.

This clonotype appeared a few times. The chain couples TRBV12-3 or TRBV12-4 to TRBJ1-2, with D perhaps TRBD1 (5 bases). Trimming pared 4 bases from V and 7 bases from J, leaving 13 bases between. The CDR3 is 13 residues long. CDR3 sequence reads: CASSSEGFGGYTF. The CDR3 nucleotides are TGTGCCAGCAGTTCCGAGGGGTTCGGTGGCTACACCTTC.

The chain joins TRBV11-2 to TRBJ1-1, with D perhaps TRBD1 (5 bases). The CDR3 has 16 amino acids. Germline assignment: CDR1 SGHAT and CDR2 FQNNGV. Trimming took 1 base from V and 1 from J, leaving 13 bases between them. The CDR3 nucleotides read TGTGCCAGCAGCTTAGGGCCCGGGGGACCGAACACTGAAGCTTTCTTT. Translating it yields CASSLGPGGPNTEAFF.

Many counts were recorded for this clonotype. The CDR3 sequence is CATSIGLAGTFSYEQYF. DNA for the CDR3: TGTGCCACCAGCATTGGACTAGCGGGAACTTTCTCCTACGAGCAGTACTTC. The V gene is TRBV15, the J gene TRBJ2-7; 12 nucleotides agree with TRBD2. The CDR3 loop spans 17 amino acids. The V segment lost 4 bases and the J segment 0 bases; nucleotides outside the gene matches: 7. Germline CDR1 LNHNV, CDR2 YYDKDF (reference sequence).

This clonotype was counted many times. This chain joins TRBV12-3 or TRBV12-4 and TRBJ2-3; 9 bases match TRBD2. V gave up 6 bases and J gave up 1 base; unmatched junction bases: 5. This CDR3 spans 15 amino acids. The DNA for the CDR3 is TGTGCCAGCAGCAAACTAGCGGGCGGCACAGATACGCAGTATTTT. Protein product: CASSKLAGGTDTQYF.

The gene calls are TRBV20-1 and TRBJ2-7; D ambiguous. The CDR3 length is 15 residues. Germline CDR1 is DFQATT and CDR2 is SNEGSKA (reference sequence). V was shortened by 0 bases and J by 0 bases, with 12 bases between the two germline ends. CDR3 loop: CSARDQAVSSYEQYF. For the CDR3, the DNA is TGCAGTGCTAGAGATCAGGCGGTAAGCTCCTACGAGCAGTACTTC.

The J gene is TRBJ2-1, the V gene TRBV6-1; tentative D call: TRBD2 (6 bases). V lost 3 bases, J lost 0 bases, and 15 bases lay in between. The CDR3 totals 17 residues. Germline-derived CDR1 and CDR2 are MNHNS and SASEGT. CDR3 protein: CASSDTFAGFSYNEQFF. As DNA, the CDR3 is TGTGCCAGCAGTGACACCTTCGCGGGGTTCTCCTACAATGAGCAGTTCTTC.

This clonotype has a handful of counts. This rearrangement joins TRBV12-3 or TRBV12-4 to TRBJ2-2; 8 nucleotides agree with TRBD1. The CDR3 length is 13 residues. Trimming took 8 bases from V and 5 from J; bases not matched to a gene: 4. The CDR3 nucleotides read TGTGCCAGCTGGCAGGGGGCGACCGGGGAGCTGTTTTTT. It is translated as CASWQGATGELFF.

This clonotype was recorded at least ten times. The gene calls are TRBV2 and TRBJ2-1; either TRBD1 or TRBD2 may fit D (6 bases each). The CDR3 totals 14 residues. Between the trimmed V and J ends, which lost 6 bases and 9 bases, there was a span of 18 bases. Germline V gene data show CDR1 as SNHLY and CDR2 as FYNNEI. The CDR3 region has the DNA TGTGCCAGCAGAATCGTCGCAGGGGAGGCTGAGCAGTTCTTC. This gives the protein CASRIVAGEAEQFF.

V and J are TRBV5-1 and TRBJ2-7; D remains unclear. This CDR3 region has 15 residues. Germline V gene lookup returns CDR1 SGHRS and CDR2 YFSETQ. Trimming cost V 2 bases and J 4 bases, with 16 bases left between them. In DNA, the CDR3 is TGCGCCAGCAGCTTAGAGTCGGGCCATCCATACGAGCAGTACGTC. This gives the protein CASSLESGHPYEQYV.

This clonotype showed up many times. The chain links TRBV12-3 or TRBV12-4 to TRBJ2-1; no reliable D call. This CDR3 is built from 17 residues. Trimming left V 6 bases short and J 0 bases short, with 18 bases between. The CDR3 is CASRLSAQRFSYNEQFF. The CDR3 DNA is TGTGCCAGCAGACTCTCCGCCCAACGGTTCTCCTACAATGAGCAGTTCTTC.

Ten or more counts support this clonotype. The chain uses TRBV10-3 and TRBJ2-1, with TRBD2 matching over 12 bases. The CDR3 runs 16 residues. From germline, CDR1 is ENHRY and CDR2 SYGVKD. V shed 1 base and J 7 bases; nucleotides not matched to a gene: 5. The CDR3: CAISELPSGRVNEQFF. As DNA, the CDR3 is TGTGCCATCAGTGAGTTACCTAGCGGGAGGGTGAATGAGCAGTTCTTC.

This clonotype was picked up many times. V is TRBV10-3 and J is TRBJ2-4; D may be TRBD1 (6 bases). The CDR3 is made up of 16 amino acids. V was cut by 3 bases and J by 0 bases, with 12 bases left in between. Per the germline V gene, CDR1 is ENHRY and CDR2 is SYGVKD. CDR3 bases: TGTGCCATCAGTGACCAGGACAGACTAGCCAAAAACATTCAGTACTTC. Translation: CAISDQDRLAKNIQYF.

This clonotype has just a few counts. The chain links TRBV7-9 to TRBJ2-3; D is possibly TRBD2 (5 bases). The germline V gene has CDR1 SEHNR and CDR2 FQNEAQ (reference sequence). The V end lost 4 bases, the J end lost 5 bases, and 13 bases lay between the germline ends. This CDR3 is 14 amino acids long. The CDR3 region has the DNA TGTGCCAGCAGCTCCTTGGCGGGTCAAGATACGCAGTATTTT. Its translation is CASSSLAGQDTQYF.